The T cell receptor beta chain described here comes from a study of immune heterogeneity within non-small cell lung tumors. Details on this clonotype: A much larger clone sits a single nucleotide away, making a read error possible.

V was shortened by 1 base and J by 3 bases, with 13 bases between the two germline ends. CDR1 and CDR2 (germline): SGHVS, FNYEAQ. CDR3 length equals 16 residues. Template material for each sample was 600 ng of bulk tumor genomic DNA. Multiple biopsies spaced far apart were taken from each primary tumor during surgery. Samples came from untreated patients having curative surgery for newly diagnosed non-small cell lung cancer. TCR beta CDR3 was amplified by multiplex PCR using 32 V and 13 J primers. TCRdb itself ran the multiplex PCR reads through MiXCR, one entry per CDR3 protein. The repertoire has tens of thousands of distinct CDR3 sequences, around 30% of them found once; the top ten carry almost 4%.

The chain employs TRBV7-6 and TRBJ1-5; D is possibly TRBD1 (5 bases). This clonotype was sampled from a middle-aged man with non-small cell lung cancer. The source material was lung tumor tissue. In DNA form, the CDR3 reads TGTGCCAGCAGCTTAGGGGTGCAGGGCAACAATCAGCCCCAGCATTTT. Encoded protein: CASSLGVQGNNQPQHF.